A single sample gave rise to the 31 T cell receptor beta chains below, sequenced in a study of CD8+ T cells in alopecia areata. Isolated RNA was reverse transcribed into cDNA used as the sequencing template. Only in-frame clones appear in the TCRdb table, and some are missing; sequencing was by immunoSEQ multiplex PCR. The sample has about 200,000 clones, 58% seen once. The treatment denotes: oral pan-JAK inhibitor, 5-10 mg twice daily. The specimen was CD4+ T cells sorted from blood, collected at week 24, from a patient treated with tofacitinib. The receptors stem from a human donor with alopecia areata.

On this clone: The sample contains more than one DNA sequence encoding this CDR3. This chain joins TRBV4-3 and TRBJ1-1; 10 nucleotides agree with TRBD1. The V gene's germline CDR1 is LGHNA and CDR2 YSLEER. Unmatched junction bases numbered 3, after V lost 4 bases and J lost 1 base. This CDR3 contains 15 residues. CDR3 region: CASSLRDRGNTEAFF. The DNA for the CDR3 is TGCGCCAGCAGCCTGAGGGACAGGGGGAACACTGAAGCTTTCTTT.

This chain uses TRBV5-1 with TRBJ2-7; D perhaps matches TRBD2 (5 bases). Germline V gene data show CDR1 as SGHRS and CDR2 as YFSETQ. The CDR3 runs 14 residues. Trimming took off 1 base at V and 3 bases at J, with 11 bases between the two ends. CDR3 sequence: CASSLRGRNYEQYF. The CDR3 nucleotides are TGCGCCAGCAGCTTGCGGGGTAGGAACTACGAGCAGTACTTC.

Here the CDR3 DNA reads TGTGCCATCAGCCAGGGCAATCAGCCCCAGCATTTT. Its protein product is CAISQGNQPQHF. The J gene is TRBJ1-5, the V gene TRBV10-3; no clear D. From germline, CDR1 is ENHRY and CDR2 SYGVKD. V lost 6 bases and J lost 2, with 5 bases in between. This CDR3 has 12 amino acids.

The chain uses TRBV5-1 and TRBJ1-1; D is unclear. This CDR3 has 14 residues. V dropped 1 base and J dropped 1 base, with 8 bases sitting between them. CDR1 is SGHRS and CDR2 is YFSETQ in the germline V gene. Written as DNA, the CDR3 is TGCGCCAGCAGCTTGATAGGACGGAACACTGAAGCTTTCTTT. Its translation: CASSLIGRNTEAFF.

This clone showed up just a few times. The chain carries TRBV5-1 and TRBJ2-3, with D uncertain. The CDR3 is made up of 15 amino acids. Germline V gene data show CDR1 as SGHRS and CDR2 as YFSETQ. The ends were cut back, 0 bases at V and 2 bases at J, with 10 bases in the middle. The CDR3 coding sequence is TGCGCCAGCAGCTTGGACCGGAAGGACACAGATACGCAGTATTTT. Encoded protein: CASSLDRKDTDTQYF.

There are a few counts of this clone. V is TRBV6-5 and J is TRBJ2-7; no clear D. This CDR3 comprises 12 residues. Per germline, CDR1 MNHEY and CDR2 SVGAGI. V lost 2 bases to trimming and J lost 5 bases, with 7 bases between them. The CDR3 loop reads CASSYRGNEQYF. The CDR3 region has the DNA TGTGCCAGCAGTTACCGTGGCAACGAGCAGTACTTC.

The chain uses TRBV4-2 and TRBJ2-4, with D possibly called TRBD1 or TRBD2 (5 bases each). The CDR3 is made up of 14 amino acids. Germline values: CDR1 LGHNA, CDR2 YNFKEQ. V was clipped by 0 bases and J by 8 bases, with 11 bases between them. CDR3 amino acids: CASSQERRGDIQYF. CDR3 nucleotide sequence: TGTGCCAGCAGCCAAGAAAGGCGAGGGGACATTCAGTACTTC.

The V and J genes are TRBV29-1 and TRBJ2-6; no firm D call. Trimming took off 6 bases at V and 4 bases at J, with 13 bases between the two ends. The CDR3 has 14 amino acids. Germline V gene lookup returns CDR1 SQVTM and CDR2 ANQGSEA. The CDR3 loop reads CSVVSPSGANVLTF. In nucleotides, the CDR3 is TGCAGCGTGGTGAGTCCGTCCGGGGCCAACGTCCTGACTTTC.

The V call is TRBV9, the J call TRBJ2-3; unclear D gene. Per the germline V gene, CDR1 is SGDLS and CDR2 is YYNGEE. The V end lost 3 bases, the J end lost 1 base, and 3 bases lay between the germline ends. The CDR3 loop spans 12 amino acids. CDR3 nucleotides: TGTGCCAGCAGCGCCCGCACAGATACGCAGTATTTT. This codes for CASSARTDTQYF.

Comment on this clone: This could be a read error, since a much larger clone is one nucleotide away. The chain combines TRBV4-3 with TRBJ1-1, with D unclear. There are 13 residues in the CDR3. The ends were cut back, 0 bases at V and 0 bases at J, with 2 bases in the middle. CDR1 LGHNA and CDR2 YSLEER come from the germline V gene. CDR3 amino acids: CASSQDLNTEAFF. CDR3 DNA sequence: TGCGCCAGCAGCCAAGATCTGAACACTGAAGCTTTCTTT.

A remark on this clone: Additional DNA sequences in this sample encode the identical CDR3. The chain uses TRBV7-2 and TRBJ1-1; weak D call: TRBD1 (5 bases). Germline loops: CDR1 SGHTA, CDR2 FQGNSA. The V end was cut by 3 bases, the J end by 1 base, with 9 bases between. This CDR3 region has 14 residues. DNA of the CDR3: TGTGCCAGCAGCTTGCAGGGCCGGAACACTGAAGCTTTCTTT. It specifies CASSLQGRNTEAFF.

The rearrangement joins TRBV27 to TRBJ2-6; 8 positions agree with TRBD1. Germline values: CDR1 MNHEY, CDR2 SMNVEV (reference sequence). The CDR3 totals 13 residues. The V and J ends lost 8 bases and 10 bases, in that order; junction bases with no gene match: 7. CDR3 region: CASRQGHDNVLTF. The CDR3, as DNA: TGTGCCAGCCGACAGGGGCACGATAACGTCCTGACTTTC.

V usage is TRBV28 and J usage is TRBJ2-5; 9 bases align to TRBD1. The CDR3 loop spans 13 amino acids. The V gene's germline CDR1 is MDHEN and CDR2 SYDVKM. V shed 9 bases, J shed 9 bases, and the junction held 11 bases outside the gene matches. The CDR3 loop is CASGNRDRVSQYF. The CDR3 DNA is TGTGCCAGTGGGAATAGGGACAGGGTCTCCCAGTACTTC. Based on the CDR3 plus reference TRBV28 and TRBJ2-5, the full variable domain is DVKVTQSSRYLVKRTGEKVFLECVQDMDHENMFWYRQDPGLGLRLIYFSYDVKMKEKGDIPEGYSVSREKKERFSLILESASTNQTSMYLCASGNRDRVSQYFGPGTRLLVL.

This clone was counted between two and nine times. This chain joins TRBV10-3 and TRBJ1-1, with D unclear. Germline V gene sequence: CDR1 ENHRY, CDR2 SYGVKD. V lost 2 bases and J lost 0, with 10 bases in between. There are 15 residues in the CDR3. In DNA form, the CDR3 reads TGTGCCATCAGTGAGAAAACCGCTCTGAACACTGAAGCTTTCTTT. This codes for CAISEKTALNTEAFF.

This clone has only a few counts. The chain combines TRBV14 with TRBJ2-1; possible D gene TRBD2, 7 bases. Germline values: CDR1 SGHDN, CDR2 FVKESK. This CDR3 spans 15 amino acids. V dropped 1 base and J dropped 10 bases, with 17 bases sitting between them. Here the CDR3 DNA reads TGTGCCAGCAGCCAAGTTCTACGGGGGGCTGGGGAGCAGTTCTTC. It specifies CASSQVLRGAGEQFF. The whole variable domain, remainder taken from reference TRBV14 and TRBJ2-1, is EAGVTQFPSHSVIEKGQTVTLRCDPISGHDNLYWYRRVMGKEIKFLLHFVKESKQDESGMPNNRFLAERTGGTYSTLKVQPAELEDSGVYFCASSQVLRGAGEQFFGPGTRLTVL.

This chain joins TRBV28 and TRBJ1-1; D call uncertain. V was trimmed by 5 bases and J by 0 bases, leaving 10 bases between them. The germline V gene has CDR1 MDHEN and CDR2 SYDVKM. This CDR3 is built from 14 residues. The CDR3 reads CASSPQRLNTEAFF. CDR3 in DNA: TGTGCCAGCAGTCCTCAGAGGCTGAACACTGAAGCTTTCTTT.

This clone was picked up a small number of times. The chain links TRBV18 to TRBJ2-5, with a tentative D call TRBD2 (6 bases). V was pared by 6 bases and J by 1 base, with 18 bases between. The CDR3 is 16 residues long. Germline V gives CDR1 KGHSH, CDR2 LQKENI. The CDR3 sequence is CASSHGRRGGQETQYF. The CDR3, as DNA: TGTGCCAGCTCCCATGGGCGGCGGGGAGGCCAAGAGACCCAGTACTTC. Variable domain in full (rest from reference TRBV18 and TRBJ2-5): NAGVMQNPRHLVRRRGQEARLRCSPMKGHSHVYWYRQLPEEGLKFMVYLQKENIIDESGMPKERFSAEFPKEGPSILRIQQVVRGDSAAYFCASSHGRRGGQETQYFGPGTRLLVL.

This chain connects TRBV6-5 to TRBJ2-5; D not certain. Germline assignment: CDR1 MNHEY and CDR2 SVGAGI. The CDR3 covers 10 residues. V lost 9 bases to trimming and J lost 5 bases, with 7 bases between them. CDR3 coding DNA: TGTGCCAGTAAAGGCGAGACCCAGTACTTC. It yields the protein CASKGETQYF.

The rearrangement joins TRBV29-1 to TRBJ2-4; D unclear. Germline values: CDR1 SQVTM, CDR2 ANQGSEA. V was shortened by 4 bases and J by 5 bases, with 6 bases between the two germline ends. The CDR3 has 11 amino acids. This CDR3 is CSVVRENIQYF. The CDR3 nucleotides read TGCAGCGTTGTTAGGGAAAACATTCAGTACTTC.

This clone was counted between two and nine times. This sequence joins TRBV29-1 and TRBJ1-2; 10 bases align to TRBD1. V was clipped by 0 bases and J by 7 bases; unmatched bases: 11. The CDR3 covers 16 residues. The germline V gene encodes CDR1 SQVTM and CDR2 ANQGSEA. The CDR3 reads CSVEDLTSGTGAGYTF. The CDR3 DNA reads as TGCAGCGTTGAAGATCTTACGTCGGGGACAGGGGCTGGCTACACCTTC. Using reference TRBV29-1 and TRBJ1-2 for the parts outside the CDR3, the full variable domain is SAVISQKPSRDICQRGTSLTIQCQVDSQVTMMFWYRQQPGQSLTLIATANQGSEATYESGFVIDKFPISRPNLTFSTLTVSNMSPEDSSIYLCSVEDLTSGTGAGYTFGSGTRLTVV.

This clone has more than one count but fewer than ten. The chain uses TRBV14 and TRBJ2-1; 7 bases are shared with TRBD2. CDR3 length: 12 amino acids. The germline gives CDR1 SGHDN, CDR2 FVKESK. With V trimmed by 6 bases and J by 15 bases, 11 bases remained unmatched. Written as DNA, the CDR3 is TGTGCCAGCAGTACGATCGGACTAGTTTGGTTCTTC. Encoded protein: CASSTIGLVWFF.

This chain uses TRBV7-2 with TRBJ1-2; 7 bases fit TRBD1. Trimming at V came to 5 bases and at J to 8 bases, leaving 8 bases not matched to a gene. This CDR3 region has 13 residues. Germline CDR1 and CDR2: SGHTA and FQGNSA. In DNA, the CDR3 is TGTGCCAGCAGCCCCTCGACAGGGTACGGCTACACCTTC. Translated, it gives CASSPSTGYGYTF.

The chain links TRBV29-1 to TRBJ1-2; D unclear. The CDR3 is 11 amino acids. Germline V gives CDR1 SQVTM, CDR2 ANQGSEA. Trimming pared 7 bases from V and 6 bases from J, leaving 12 bases between. The CDR3 nucleotides are TGCAGCGCAGGACCTCGAAATGGCTACACCTTC. Protein: CSAGPRNGYTF.

CDR3 residues: CASSKTGARNTEAFF. The CDR3 DNA reads TGCGCCAGCAGCAAGACAGGGGCCAGGAACACTGAAGCTTTCTTT. This rearrangement joins TRBV4-3 to TRBJ1-1; 8 bases line up with TRBD1. In germline, CDR1 is LGHNA, CDR2 YSLEER. The CDR3 sequence is 15 residues long. Trimming removed 5 bases from V and 1 base from J; junction bases left unmatched: 6.

This clone was seen a few times. The rearrangement links TRBV6-6 to TRBJ2-3; D may be TRBD1 (6 bases). Deletions cut 6 bases from V and 2 bases from J, with 15 bases between. The CDR3 has 15 amino acids. Per the germline V gene, CDR1 is MNHNY and CDR2 is SVGAGI (reference sequence). The CDR3 nucleotides read TGTGCCAGCAGCTTACTCAGGGGTTACACAGATACGCAGTATTTT. Translation: CASSLLRGYTDTQYF.

The chain recombines TRBV30 with TRBJ1-4, with a weak D call TRBD1 (6 bases). The germline gives CDR1 GTSNPN, CDR2 SVGIG (reference sequence). The CDR3 extends over 12 amino acids. Trimming stripped 5 bases from V and 6 bases from J, with 10 bases between. The CDR3 here is CAWAGQYEKLFF. The DNA for the CDR3 is TGTGCCTGGGCCGGACAGTATGAAAAACTGTTTTTT.

The V call is TRBV5-1, the J call TRBJ2-7; D perhaps matches TRBD1 (5 bases). The CDR3 contains 14 residues. The V gene lost 1 base and the J gene lost 0 bases, with 8 bases spanning the gap. CDR1 and CDR2 (germline): SGHRS, YFSETQ. As DNA, the CDR3 is TGCGCCAGCAGCTTGCTACAGGACTCCTACGAGCAGTACTTC. It translates to CASSLLQDSYEQYF.

The J gene is TRBJ2-1, the V gene TRBV2; the match to TRBD2 covers 10 bases. Germline-derived CDR1 and CDR2 are SNHLY and FYNNEI. J was trimmed by 3 bases and V by 4 bases; bases with no gene match: 15. The CDR3 loop spans 19 amino acids. As DNA, the CDR3 is TGTGCCAGCAGTGTTCGGCTAGCGGGAGTGGAGGTGCTCTACAATGAGCAGTTCTTC. Amino acids: CASSVRLAGVEVLYNEQFF.

The sample holds a few counts of this clone. The chain carries TRBV5-4 and TRBJ1-1; 9 nucleotides align to TRBD1. Germline lookup yields CDR1 SGHNT and CDR2 YYREEE (reference sequence). The CDR3 is 17 amino acids. Trimming removed 4 bases from V and 0 bases from J; junction bases left unmatched: 10. The CDR3 bases are TGTGCCAGCAGCCAAGGACAGGGGCGCGCGATGAACACTGAAGCTTTCTTT. It yields the protein CASSQGQGRAMNTEAFF.

This chain links TRBV7-9 with TRBJ2-7, with D perhaps matching TRBD2 (6 bases). This CDR3 contains 13 residues. The V end was cut by 7 bases, the J end by 2 bases, with 12 bases between. The germline V gene has CDR1 SEHNR and CDR2 FQNEAQ (reference sequence). The CDR3 here is CASTRERAYEQYF. The CDR3 DNA is TGTGCCAGCACACGGGAGAGGGCCTACGAGCAGTACTTC.

The V call is TRBV14, the J call TRBJ1-1, with D hard to call. Germline CDR1 reads SGHDN; CDR2 reads FVKESK. V gave up 4 bases and J gave up 0 bases, with 15 bases separating them. The CDR3 is made up of 16 amino acids. The CDR3 bases are TGTGCCAGCAGCCGGATCACGGGGAACATGAACACTGAAGCTTTCTTT. Amino acid sequence: CASSRITGNMNTEAFF.